The 8 T cell receptor beta chains in this list originate from one sample, sequenced in a study of blood T cell repertoires in COVID-19. Using immunoSEQ multiplex PCR, the repertoire was profiled, and TCRdb retains in-frame clones only, with some absent. The sample gives about 95,000 clones, about four fifths of which show up once; around 4.7% is in the top ten. Sequenced: peripheral blood. The receptors originated from an elderly man with COVID-19, enrolled during active disease.

This sequence joins TRBV7-9 and TRBJ2-2, with D perhaps TRBD1 (5 bases). Per germline, CDR1 SEHNR and CDR2 FQNEAQ (reference sequence). Trimming shortened V by 5 bases and J by 6 bases, and 16 bases separated the two germline ends. CDR3 length equals 15 residues. The CDR3 loop reads CASSRPITGPGELFF. The CDR3 bases are TGTGCCAGCAGCCGTCCCATTACAGGCCCCGGGGAGCTGTTTTTT.

The gene calls are TRBV18 and TRBJ2-5; D might be TRBD2 (5 bases). Germline CDR1 KGHSH, CDR2 LQKENI. The CDR3 consists of 13 residues. V lost 2 bases to trimming and J lost 7 bases, with 11 bases between them. The CDR3 is CASSPVSEGTQYF. In DNA, the CDR3 is TGTGCCAGCTCACCAGTATCCGAGGGGACCCAGTACTTC.

The J gene is TRBJ1-2, the V gene TRBV11-3; 7 bases map to TRBD1. Germline loops: CDR1 SGHNT, CDR2 YENEEA. V trimming: 1 base; J trimming: 8 bases; junction bases outside the gene matches: 10. CDR3 length: 15 amino acids. The CDR3, as DNA: TGTGCCAGCAGCTTAGGAGGGGGCAGGGCGAACGGCTACACCTTC. Residues: CASSLGGGRANGYTF.

This chain uses TRBV5-1 with TRBJ2-7; 9 positions agree with TRBD1. The J segment lost 2 bases and the V segment lost 1 base, leaving 1 base of the junction unmatched. The CDR3 consists of 14 residues. Per the germline V gene, CDR1 is SGHRS and CDR2 is YFSETQ. CDR3 residues: CASSLTGGPYEQYF. Written as DNA, the CDR3 is TGCGCCAGCAGCTTGACAGGGGGCCCCTACGAGCAGTACTTC.

The CDR3 region has the DNA TGCAGCGTTGCTGAGGGAAATACAGATACGCAGTATTTT. Amino acid sequence: CSVAEGNTDTQYF. This sequence joins TRBV29-1 and TRBJ2-3; D perhaps matches TRBD2 (5 bases). The CDR3 spans 13 residues. Germline CDR1 SQVTM, CDR2 ANQGSEA. V gave up 4 bases and J gave up 3 bases, with 11 bases separating them.

This clone has a single count. This chain connects TRBV3-1 (or the pseudogene TRBV3-2) to TRBJ2-6, with TRBD2 as a possible D gene (5 bases). The V end was cut by 4 bases, the J end by 0 bases, with 16 bases between. Per the germline V gene, CDR1 is LGHDT and CDR2 is YNNKEL (reference sequence). CDR3 length equals 18 residues. CDR3 bases: TGTGCCAGCAGCCGCAGCTCCGGGATCCTCTCTGGGGCCAACGTCCTGACTTTC. Translation gives CASSRSSGILSGANVLTF.

The chain recombines TRBV30 with TRBJ2-3; D gene unclear. Trimming pared 3 bases from V and 4 bases from J, leaving 8 bases between. This CDR3 spans 12 amino acids. Germline V gene data show CDR1 as GTSNPN and CDR2 as SVGIG (reference sequence). Here the CDR3 DNA reads TGTGCCTGGAGCTTAGTGTCAGATACGCAGTATTTT. Residues: CAWSLVSDTQYF.

The genes are TRBV27 and TRBJ2-3; D perhaps matches TRBD2 (6 bases). V lost 5 bases, J lost 2 bases, and 14 bases lay in between. This CDR3 contains 15 residues. The germline gives CDR1 MNHEY, CDR2 SMNVEV (reference sequence). Written as DNA, the CDR3 is TGTGCCAGCAGTCTCGGGGGTGCTAACACAGATACGCAGTATTTT. It codes for CASSLGGANTDTQYF.